The 24 T cell receptor beta chains in this list originate from one sample, sequenced in a study of blood T cell repertoires in COVID-19. Generated by immunoSEQ multiplex PCR, the TCRdb table keeps only in-frame clones and is missing some. The data hold about 140,000 clones, with approximately 90% observed a single time. The sample taken for sequencing was peripheral blood. The receptors stem from a human donor in a cohort sampled during active COVID-19.

With regard to this clone: A junction end diverges from the germline sequence, so it may reflect a read error. This sequence joins TRBV12-3 or TRBV12-4 and TRBJ1-5; possible D gene TRBD1, 5 bases. CDR3 length: 12 amino acids. The CDR3 nucleotides are TGTGCCAGCAGTTTAGCGCAGGGAAGTCGGCGTTTT. This translates into CASSLAQGSRRF.

Only one count was recorded for this clone. This chain links TRBV7-9 with TRBJ1-2; no clear D. The CDR3 extends over 14 amino acids. V was pared by 1 base and J by 4 bases, with 10 bases between. The germline V gene has CDR1 SEHNR and CDR2 FQNEAQ (reference sequence). The CDR3, as DNA: TGTGCCAGCAGCTTAGTAGAGGCGGCCTATGGCTACACCTTC. Translation gives CASSLVEAAYGYTF.

Only one count was recorded for this clone. V is TRBV9 and J is TRBJ2-1; 12 bases fit TRBD2. From germline, CDR1 is SGDLS and CDR2 YYNGEE. Trimming removed 2 bases from V and 6 bases from J; junction bases left unmatched: 3. The CDR3 loop spans 15 amino acids. Written as DNA, the CDR3 is TGTGCCAGCAGCGTCTCTAGCGGGGGGGTCAATGAGCAGTTCTTC. This sequence encodes CASSVSSGGVNEQFF.

The chain links TRBV4-1 to TRBJ2-1; D possibly corresponds to TRBD1 (6 bases). CDR3 length equals 17 residues. The V and J ends lost 0 bases and 8 bases respectively, with 20 bases between them. CDR1 MGHRA and CDR2 YSYEKL come from the germline V gene. The CDR3 DNA sequence: TGCGCCAGCAGCCAAGATAGGAGGTACAGGGCCCCCGATGAGCAGTTCTTC. Translation: CASSQDRRYRAPDEQFF.

This clone was counted between two and nine times. This sequence joins TRBV7-2 and TRBJ1-6; TRBD1 matches at 9 bases. Trimming took 3 bases from V and 7 from J; bases not matched to a gene: 4. Germline values: CDR1 SGHTA, CDR2 FQGNSA. The CDR3 runs 15 residues. The CDR3 loop reads CASSLGQGLNSPLHF. The CDR3, as DNA: TGTGCCAGCAGCTTGGGACAGGGTTTGAATTCACCCCTCCACTTT.

This chain uses TRBV24-1 with TRBJ1-1, with unresolved D. The V and J ends lost 3 bases and 10 bases respectively, with 14 bases between them. There are 13 residues in the CDR3. Germline CDR1 is KGHDR and CDR2 is SFDVKD. CDR3 DNA: TGTGCCACCAGTGATCCCACCCAAGAGGGAGCTTTCTTT. It specifies CATSDPTQEGAFF.

The chain combines TRBV5-6 with TRBJ2-3, with D possibly TRBD2 on 7 matching bases. The CDR3 covers 16 residues. Trimming cost V 5 bases and J 4 bases, with 20 bases left between them. Germline V gene sequence: CDR1 SGHDT, CDR2 YYEEEE. In DNA, the CDR3 is TGTGCCAGCAGGATCGCGGGGGCGTCAGTGGCAGATACGCAGTATTTT. Encoded protein: CASRIAGASVADTQYF.

The CDR3 is CASSILPGQGLQGPQHF. The CDR3 DNA reads TGTGCCAGTAGTATCCTGCCGGGACAGGGGCTACAGGGGCCCCAGCATTTT. The chain has TRBV19 and TRBJ1-5; 10 bases are shared with TRBD1. Germline CDR1 reads LNHDA; CDR2 reads SQIVND (reference sequence). The V gene end was trimmed by 3 bases and the J gene end by 9 bases; junction bases not matched to a gene: 14. The CDR3 length is 17 residues.

The CDR3 loop is CASSLQEARAEAFF. CDR3 bases: TGTGCCAGCTCACTTCAGGAGGCGCGGGCTGAAGCTTTCTTT. The chain carries TRBV18 and TRBJ1-1; D remains ambiguous. The CDR3 length is 14 residues. In germline, CDR1 is KGHSH, CDR2 LQKENI. The ends were cut back, 4 bases at V and 6 bases at J, with 15 bases in the middle.

V is TRBV5-1 and J is TRBJ2-1, with D possibly TRBD2 on 5 matching bases. The germline V gene has CDR1 SGHRS and CDR2 YFSETQ. Trimming shortened V by 0 bases and J by 2 bases, and 12 bases separated the two germline ends. The CDR3 covers 16 residues. The CDR3 coding sequence is TGCGCCAGCAGCTTGGAACGGGGAAATGCCTACAATGAGCAGTTCTTC. Translating gives CASSLERGNAYNEQFF. Based on the CDR3 plus reference TRBV5-1 and TRBJ2-1, the full variable domain is KAGVTQTPRYLIKTRGQQVTLSCSPISGHRSVSWYQQTPGQGLQFLFEYFSETQRNKGNFPGRFSGRQFSNSRSEMNVSTLELGDSALYLCASSLERGNAYNEQFFGPGTRLTVL.

J is TRBJ2-7 and V is TRBV24-1, with D hard to call. V lost 6 bases and J 3 bases, leaving 5 bases between the germline ends. The CDR3 covers 11 residues. From germline, CDR1 is KGHDR and CDR2 SFDVKD. CDR3 coding DNA: TGTGCCACCAGTCAGAACTACGAGCAGTACTTC. Its protein product is CATSQNYEQYF.

The chain carries TRBV10-3 and TRBJ1-6; D uncertain. V was cut by 6 bases and J by 0 bases, with 15 bases left in between. This CDR3 has 17 amino acids. CDR1 and CDR2 (germline): ENHRY, SYGVKD. The CDR3 reads CAIRREGRGSYNSPLHF. The CDR3 DNA reads TGTGCCATCAGACGGGAAGGGCGAGGCTCCTATAATTCACCCCTCCACTTT.

This chain connects TRBV9 to TRBJ2-3; D not resolved. Trimming left V 2 bases short and J 3 bases short, with 19 bases between. CDR1 and CDR2 (germline): SGDLS, YYNGEE. The CDR3 contains 17 residues. The CDR3 sequence is CASSVRFVPGSTDTQYF. The CDR3 DNA sequence: TGTGCCAGCAGCGTTCGCTTCGTCCCGGGTTCTACAGATACGCAGTATTTT.

The chain carries TRBV19 and TRBJ1-6, with 8 bases matching TRBD1. This CDR3 comprises 15 residues. V lost 4 bases to trimming and J lost 13 bases; unmatched junction nucleotides: 12. Germline V gene lookup returns CDR1 LNHDA and CDR2 SQIVND (reference sequence). CDR3 DNA sequence: TGTGCCAGTAGTACCCGGGACAGGACGCGGGGGCCCCTCCACTTT. It encodes CASSTRDRTRGPLHF. Supplemented by reference TRBV19 and TRBJ1-6, the full variable domain reads DGGITQSPKYLFRKEGQNVTLSCEQNLNHDAMYWYRQDPGQGLRLIYYSQIVNDFQKGDIAEGYSVSREKKESFPLTVTSAQKNPTAFYLCASSTRDRTRGPLHFGNGTRLTVT.

The V and J genes are TRBV28 and TRBJ2-7, with 11 bases aligning to TRBD1. The CDR3 runs 16 residues. The V gene end was trimmed by 7 bases and the J gene end by 2 bases; junction bases not matched to a gene: 10. Germline CDR1 reads MDHEN; CDR2 reads SYDVKM. The CDR3 DNA reads as TGTGCCAGCATAGCCTTGGGACAGGGGGGACCCTACGAGCAGTACTTC. As protein: CASIALGQGGPYEQYF.

The rearrangement uses TRBV18 and TRBJ1-1; 7 bases align to TRBD1. Germline V CDR1 and CDR2: KGHSH, LQKENI. This CDR3 region has 14 residues. V trimming: 5 bases; J trimming: 1 base; junction bases outside the gene matches: 4. CDR3 nucleotide sequence: TGTGCCAGCTCAGTAAGACAGGGGAACACTGAAGCTTTCTTT. It yields the protein CASSVRQGNTEAFF.

This chain connects TRBV21-1 to TRBJ1-4; the table's D call TRBD1 went unverified against the DNA. TRBV21-1 is a pseudogene. CDR3 size: 14 residues. DNA of the CDR3: TGTGCCAGCAGCACGGACAGGGCGGGGGAAAAACTGTTTTTT. It codes for CASSTDRAGEKLFF.

The CDR3 sequence: CASSPSALGGNTIYF. The CDR3 DNA follows: TGCGCCAGCAGCCCCTCGGCTCTAGGTGGAAACACCATATATTTT. This chain uses TRBV5-1 with TRBJ1-3; the D is unclear. Trimming stripped 4 bases from V and 3 bases from J, with 14 bases between. Germline CDR1 is SGHRS and CDR2 is YFSETQ. The CDR3 consists of 15 residues.

The chain recombines TRBV27 with TRBJ1-1, with D unclear. Germline lookup yields CDR1 MNHEY and CDR2 SMNVEV (reference sequence). The CDR3 covers 13 residues. Between the trimmed V and J ends, which lost 3 bases and 7 bases, there was a span of 12 bases. The CDR3, as DNA: TGTGCCAGCAGTTTCCCCGCAGGAGGTGAAGCTTTCTTT. Translated, it gives CASSFPAGGEAFF.

The V gene is TRBV11-2, the J gene TRBJ2-2, with no clear D. The germline V and J ends were trimmed by 0 bases and 5 bases, with 10 bases remaining between them. There are 15 residues in the CDR3. Germline V gene sequence: CDR1 SGHAT, CDR2 FQNNGV. The CDR3 coding sequence is TGTGCCAGCAGCTTAGATAGGCGACAAACCGGGGAGCTGTTTTTT. Its translation is CASSLDRRQTGELFF. The full variable domain, completed using reference TRBV11-2 and TRBJ2-2, is EAGVAQSPRYKIIEKRQSVAFWCNPISGHATLYWYQQILGQGPKLLIQFQNNGVVDDSQLPKDRFSAERLKGVDSTLKIQPAKLEDSAVYLCASSLDRRQTGELFFGEGSRLTVL.

This clone was seen a single time. The V call is TRBV27, the J call TRBJ2-6, with D possibly being TRBD1 (6 bases). The CDR3 is 16 amino acids. The V end lost 2 bases, the J end lost 8 bases, and 16 bases lay between the germline ends. The germline V gene encodes CDR1 MNHEY and CDR2 SMNVEV (reference sequence). CDR3 sequence (DNA): TGTGCCAGCAGTTTAAAAGGAACAGGGTCAACCAACGTCCTGACTTTC. Amino acid sequence: CASSLKGTGSTNVLTF.

The chain employs TRBV9 and TRBJ1-1, with D hard to call. Germline CDR1 and CDR2: SGDLS and YYNGEE. The CDR3 is made up of 14 amino acids. The germline V and J ends were trimmed by 0 bases and 0 bases, with 6 bases remaining between them. CDR3 residues: CASSVGTMNTEAFF. DNA of the CDR3: TGTGCCAGCAGCGTAGGCACTATGAACACTGAAGCTTTCTTT.

The chain is built from TRBV19 and TRBJ2-3; 15 nucleotides agree with TRBD2. Looked up from germline, CDR1 is LNHDA and CDR2 is SQIVND (reference sequence). This CDR3 has 18 amino acids. The junction had 10 bases not matched to a gene; V was cut back by 7 bases and J by 2 bases. CDR3: CASTPMGTSGGSTDTQYF. DNA of the CDR3: TGTGCCAGTACTCCCATGGGGACTAGCGGGGGGTCCACAGATACGCAGTATTTT.

V usage is TRBV5-4 and J usage is TRBJ2-2, with D possibly matching TRBD1 (5 bases). Trimming took 4 bases from V and 5 from J, leaving 18 bases between them. This CDR3 region has 16 residues. The V gene's germline CDR1 is SGHNT and CDR2 YYREEE (reference sequence). The chain's CDR3 is CASSIDQGIRTGELFF. The CDR3 nucleotides read TGTGCCAGCAGCATAGACCAGGGTATACGAACCGGGGAGCTGTTTTTT.